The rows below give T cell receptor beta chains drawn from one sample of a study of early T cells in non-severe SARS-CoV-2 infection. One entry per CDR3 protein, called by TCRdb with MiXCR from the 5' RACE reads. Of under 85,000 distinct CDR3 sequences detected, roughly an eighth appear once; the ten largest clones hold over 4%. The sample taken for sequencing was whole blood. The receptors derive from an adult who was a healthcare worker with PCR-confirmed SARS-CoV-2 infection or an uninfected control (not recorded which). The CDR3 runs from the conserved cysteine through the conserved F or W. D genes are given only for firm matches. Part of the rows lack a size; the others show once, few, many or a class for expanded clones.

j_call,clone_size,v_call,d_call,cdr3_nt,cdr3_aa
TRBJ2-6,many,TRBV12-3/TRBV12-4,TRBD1,TGTGCCAGCAGTCCGGGACAGGGGGCAGGAGGGGCCAACGTCCTGACTTTC,CASSPGQGAGGANVLTF
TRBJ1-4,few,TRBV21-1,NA,TGTGCCAGCAGCGCCAGGGGAGTCACTAATGAAAAACTGTTTTTT,CASSARGVTNEKLFF
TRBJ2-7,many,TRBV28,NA,TGTGCCAGCAGCTTAGGCTCCTACGAGCAGTACTTC,CASSLGSYEQYF
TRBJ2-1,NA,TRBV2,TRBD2,TGTGCCAGCAGAGACCCTCGGACTAGCCGGGAGAAGTGGGAAAATGAGCAGTTCTTC,CASRDPRTSREKWENEQFF
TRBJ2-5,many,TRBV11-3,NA,TGTGCCAGCGCCCCGGGCCCCCAAGAGACCCAGTACTTC,CASAPGPQETQYF
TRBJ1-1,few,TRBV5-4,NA,TGTGCCAGCAGCTTGGAATGGACTGAAGCTTTCTTT,CASSLEWTEAFF
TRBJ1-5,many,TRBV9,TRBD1,TGTGCCAGCAGCGTCGGGACAGGCAATCAGCCCCAGCATTTT,CASSVGTGNQPQHF
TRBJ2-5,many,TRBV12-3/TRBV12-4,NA,TGTGCCAGCAGCACGTTAGAGACCCAGTACTTC,CASSTLETQYF
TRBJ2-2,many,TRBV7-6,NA,TGTGCCAGCAGCTTAGCGCCCGTGGGACCGAACACCGGGGAGCTGTTTTTT,CASSLAPVGPNTGELFF
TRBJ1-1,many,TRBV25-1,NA,TGTGCCAGCAGTTCTTGGGCCACTGAAGCTTTCTTT,CASSSWATEAFF
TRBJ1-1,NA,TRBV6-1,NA,TGTGCCAGTTTACCCGCCCTGAACACTGAAGCTTTCTTT,CASLPALNTEAFF
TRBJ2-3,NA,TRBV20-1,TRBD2,TGCAGTGCCCCGAGCGGGGGGCGGGGAGATACGCAGTATTTT,CSAPSGGRGDTQYF
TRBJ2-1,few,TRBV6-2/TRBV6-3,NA,TGTGCCAGCAGTTACAGAGCGGAAGCTAATGAGCAGTTCTTC,CASSYRAEANEQFF
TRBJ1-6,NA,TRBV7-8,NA,TGTGCCAGCAGCACTAATTCAGTAGGCTCGAATTCACCCCTCCACTTT,CASSTNSVGSNSPLHF
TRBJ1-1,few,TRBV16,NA,TGTGCCAGCAGCCAAGCGGAAACCACTGAAGCTTTCTTT,CASSQAETTEAFF
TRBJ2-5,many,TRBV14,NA,TGTGCCAGCAGCCATTACAGGGACATGTACGAGACCCAGTACTTC,CASSHYRDMYETQYF
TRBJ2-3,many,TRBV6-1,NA,TGTGCCAGCAGAAACAGCGGCACAGATACGCAGTATTTT,CASRNSGTDTQYF
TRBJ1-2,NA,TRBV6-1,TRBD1,TGTGCCAGCAACGGGGGCAGGGGGCGACCCGACGACTATGGCTACACCTTC,CASNGGRGRPDDYGYTF
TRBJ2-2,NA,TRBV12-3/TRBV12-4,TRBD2,TGTGCCAGCAGACTAGCGGGGGACCACACCGGGGAGCTGTTTTTT,CASRLAGDHTGELFF
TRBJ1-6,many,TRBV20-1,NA,TGCAGTGCTAGAGCCCAGGGTGGTAATTCACCCCTCCACTTT,CSARAQGGNSPLHF
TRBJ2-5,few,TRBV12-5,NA,TGTGCTAGTGCCCGGGACCTGCCCCAAGAGACCCAGTACTTC,CASARDLPQETQYF
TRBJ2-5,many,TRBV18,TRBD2,TGTGCCAGCTCACCACCGGGACTAACACGTGAGACCCAGTACTTC,CASSPPGLTRETQYF
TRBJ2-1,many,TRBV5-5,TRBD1,TGTGCCAGCAGCTTGAGGACAGGGGGCAACAATGAGCAGTTCTTC,CASSLRTGGNNEQFF
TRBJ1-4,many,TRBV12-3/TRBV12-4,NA,TGTGCCAGCAGTCCGGACGAGGGAGCAGGGACGGAAAAACTGTTTTTT,CASSPDEGAGTEKLFF
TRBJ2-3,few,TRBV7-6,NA,TGTGCCAGCAGCTTAGCCACTGGTGCAGATACGCAGTATTTT,CASSLATGADTQYF